A selection of T cell receptor beta chains follows, all from one sample in a study of shared clonotypes between healthy human individuals. Measured with immunoSEQ multiplex PCR; TCRdb has only the in-frame clones, and not every one. The profile shows over a million clones, roughly 96% of them singletons. The sample comprised naive CD4+ T cells sorted from blood. The receptor source for this set is a young man in good health. The CDR3 runs from the conserved cysteine through the conserved F or W. Each record gives: D gene, V gene, J gene, clone size, CDR3 DNA, CDR3 protein. D genes are given only for firm matches. Some rows mark clone size as missing; the rest say once, few, many or name a class of expanded clone.

D: -
V: TRBV5-5
J: TRBJ2-7
size: -
DNA: TGTGCCAGCAGCGACCCGAGGGGGTACGAGCAGTACTTC
CDR3: CASSDPRGYEQYF

D: TRBD2
V: TRBV12-5
J: TRBJ2-1
size: -
DNA: TGTGCTAGTGGTTTGGCTCGTAGCGGGAGTAGCTCCTACAATGAGCAGTTCTTC
CDR3: CASGLARSGSSSYNEQFF

D: TRBD2
V: TRBV11-2
J: TRBJ2-2
size: -
DNA: TGTGCCAGCAGCCGCTGGGGGCTAGCGGGATCCGGGGAGCTGTTTTTT
CDR3: CASSRWGLAGSGELFF

D: -
V: TRBV2
J: TRBJ2-7
size: -
DNA: TGTGCCAGCAGTGAGTTAAGCCTCGTAGGGTACGAGCAGTACTTC
CDR3: CASSELSLVGYEQYF

D: -
V: TRBV10-1
J: TRBJ1-1
size: -
DNA: TGCGCCAGCAGTAAGGGACACATGAACACTGAAGCTTTCTTT
CDR3: CASSKGHMNTEAFF

D: -
V: TRBV5-4
J: TRBJ2-1
size: -
DNA: TGTGCCAGCAGCTCCCCGAGGGGCTATAATGAGCAGTTCTTC
CDR3: CASSSPRGYNEQFF

D: -
V: TRBV19
J: TRBJ1-2
size: -
DNA: TGTGCCAGTAGTACCCCGCAGCCGTCGGGTGGCTACACCTTC
CDR3: CASSTPQPSGGYTF

D: -
V: TRBV5-1
J: TRBJ2-2
size: once
DNA: TGCGCCAGCAGCTTGAGGGCCTCGAACACCGGGGAGCTGTTTTTT
CDR3: CASSLRASNTGELFF

D: -
V: TRBV14
J: TRBJ2-7
size: -
DNA: TGTGCCAGCAGCCAAGATCGCCCAGGGTGGGTTTACGAGCAGTACTTC
CDR3: CASSQDRPGWVYEQYF

D: -
V: TRBV20-1
J: TRBJ2-7
size: -
DNA: TGCAGTGCTAGAGATCGTCACGAGCAGTACTTC
CDR3: CSARDRHEQYF

D: -
V: TRBV7-2
J: TRBJ1-5
size: once
DNA: TGTGCCAGCACCACGGATTACTCGGATCAGCCCCAGCATTTT
CDR3: CASTTDYSDQPQHF

D: -
V: TRBV10-3
J: TRBJ2-2
size: -
DNA: TGTGCCAACCAAGGGAACCTGGGGGGGGAGCTGTTTTTT
CDR3: CANQGNLGGELFF

D: -
V: TRBV6-5
J: TRBJ1-1
size: -
DNA: TGTGCCAGCAGTTACTCCCAGGGGTGGACTGAAGCTTTCTTT
CDR3: CASSYSQGWTEAFF

D: TRBD1
V: TRBV5-1
J: TRBJ1-2
size: -
DNA: TGCGCCAGCAGCCTCGACAGGGACTATGGCTACACCTTC
CDR3: CASSLDRDYGYTF

D: TRBD1
V: TRBV29-1
J: TRBJ2-1
size: -
DNA: TGCAGCGTTGAGGCGCCAGGGGGCGATGAGCAGTTCTTC
CDR3: CSVEAPGGDEQFF

D: TRBD2
V: TRBV10-2
J: TRBJ2-1
size: -
DNA: TGCGCCAGCAGTGAGTCGAGAGGGCTAGCGGGAGTTGAACCGTTCTTC
CDR3: CASSESRGLAGVEPFF

D: -
V: TRBV19
J: TRBJ2-5
size: -
DNA: TGTGCCAGTAGTATTACGGGTCAAGAGACCCAGTACTTC
CDR3: CASSITGQETQYF

D: -
V: TRBV28
J: TRBJ1-1
size: -
DNA: TGTGCCAGCAGGGAGGGGAGAACAACTGAAGCTTTCTTT
CDR3: CASREGRTTEAFF

D: -
V: TRBV4-2
J: TRBJ2-3
size: -
DNA: TGTGCCAGCAGTCGGGAGTTGGGCACAGATACGCAGTATTTT
CDR3: CASSRELGTDTQYF

D: TRBD1
V: TRBV7-6
J: TRBJ2-1
size: -
DNA: TGTGCCAGCAGCTTGACAGGGGGCATAGGGAATGAGCAGTTCTTC
CDR3: CASSLTGGIGNEQFF

D: TRBD2
V: TRBV4-1
J: TRBJ2-1
size: -
DNA: TGCGCCAGCAGCCAAGGACTAGCGGGAGGCTTCTCCTACAATGAGCAGTTCTTC
CDR3: CASSQGLAGGFSYNEQFF

D: TRBD1
V: TRBV6-6
J: TRBJ1-4
size: -
DNA: TGTGCCAGCAGTTATACGACAGGGGGTGGGGAAAAACTGTTTTTT
CDR3: CASSYTTGGGEKLFF

D: -
V: TRBV9
J: TRBJ2-5
size: -
DNA: TGTGCCAGCAGCGTAGAGACAGCAGCTACCCAGTACTTC
CDR3: CASSVETAATQYF

D: -
V: TRBV5-5
J: TRBJ2-7
size: -
DNA: TGTGCCAGCAGCTTGGAGCCGGGGGCCTACGAGCAGTACTTC
CDR3: CASSLEPGAYEQYF

D: -
V: TRBV5-1
J: TRBJ2-3
size: -
DNA: TGCGCCAGCAGCCTACGGACCTACACAGATACGCAGTATTTT
CDR3: CASSLRTYTDTQYF

D: -
V: TRBV12-5
J: TRBJ2-5
size: -
DNA: TGTGCTAGTGGTTTGGTACTTGGGGGGACTCCGGAGACCCAGTACTTC
CDR3: CASGLVLGGTPETQYF

D: TRBD2
V: TRBV27
J: TRBJ2-2
size: once
DNA: TGTGCCAGCACTCCTGACAGCGGACTAGCGGGAGTTCGCGGGGAGCTGTTTTTT
CDR3: CASTPDSGLAGVRGELFF

D: -
V: TRBV6-1
J: TRBJ1-5
size: -
DNA: TGTGCCAGCAGTGCAATACCCGGGAGCCCTGACTCATCTCAGCCCCAGCATTTT
CDR3: CASSAIPGSPDSSQPQHF

D: TRBD2
V: TRBV5-1
J: TRBJ2-5
size: -
DNA: TGCGCCAGCAGACCAGGACTAGCAGGAGAGACCCAGTACTTC
CDR3: CASRPGLAGETQYF

D: -
V: TRBV5-5
J: TRBJ2-5
size: -
DNA: TGTGCCAGCAGCTTGCGTCCGGGGACCATCCAAGAGACCCAGTACTTC
CDR3: CASSLRPGTIQETQYF

D: TRBD2
V: TRBV5-4
J: TRBJ2-7
size: -
DNA: TGTGCCAGCAGCTTGGGAGTAGCGGGAGGGCCCTACGAGCAGTACTTC
CDR3: CASSLGVAGGPYEQYF

D: -
V: TRBV6-6
J: TRBJ2-7
size: -
DNA: TGTGCCAGCAGTCACCCGGGGGAGCAGTACTTC
CDR3: CASSHPGEQYF

D: TRBD1
V: TRBV28
J: TRBJ1-3
size: -
DNA: TGTGCCAGCAGTTTACTAGGGGGCGGAAACACCATATATTTT
CDR3: CASSLLGGGNTIYF

D: -
V: TRBV7-9
J: TRBJ1-2
size: -
DNA: TGTGCCGGAGGACGGGGCCTTGGCTACACCTTC
CDR3: CAGGRGLGYTF

D: TRBD2
V: TRBV18
J: TRBJ2-2
size: -
DNA: TGTGCCAGCTCACCACCCGGACTAGCGGGAATAGCCGGGGAGCTGTTTTTT
CDR3: CASSPPGLAGIAGELFF

D: -
V: TRBV10-3
J: TRBJ2-5
size: few
DNA: TGTGCCATCAGTGAGGGGGACGTGGGGACCCAGTACTTC
CDR3: CAISEGDVGTQYF

D: -
V: TRBV28
J: TRBJ1-5
size: once
DNA: TGTGCCAGCAGTTTAGAGGTCCAGCCCCAGCATTTT
CDR3: CASSLEVQPQHF

D: TRBD2
V: TRBV29-1
J: TRBJ2-1
size: -
DNA: TGCAGCGGGAACCGGGCTAGCGGAAGTGAGCAGTTCTTC
CDR3: CSGNRASGSEQFF

D: -
V: TRBV7-9
J: TRBJ1-2
size: -
DNA: TGTGCCAGCAGCTTAACCGCCGTCGCCGACTTC
CDR3: CASSLTAVADF

D: -
V: TRBV5-4
J: TRBJ2-7
size: once
DNA: TGTGCCAGCAGTTCCTGGGGGCGAGGATACGAGCAGTACTTC
CDR3: CASSSWGRGYEQYF

D: TRBD2
V: TRBV14
J: TRBJ2-7
size: -
DNA: TGTGCCAGCAGCCAAGTATTGCGGGAGGGGGACGAGCAGTACTTC
CDR3: CASSQVLREGDEQYF

D: -
V: TRBV6-1
J: TRBJ2-2
size: -
DNA: TGTGCCAGCAGTGAGCAGGGCAGGGCATGGGCCGGGGAGCTGTTTTTT
CDR3: CASSEQGRAWAGELFF

D: -
V: TRBV11-2
J: TRBJ2-1
size: once
DNA: TGTGCCAGCAGCCCCCTCTCCGGGAGAGGTAATGAGCAGTTCTTC
CDR3: CASSPLSGRGNEQFF

D: -
V: TRBV7-2
J: TRBJ2-3
size: -
DNA: TGTGCCAGCACCCAAGATAAAGTTTACAGGGTGAGCACAGATACGCAGTATTTT
CDR3: CASTQDKVYRVSTDTQYF

D: TRBD2
V: TRBV5-1
J: TRBJ2-1
size: -
DNA: TGCGCCAGCAGGAAGCGGGAGGGTTCCTACAATGAGCAGTTCTTC
CDR3: CASRKREGSYNEQFF

D: TRBD1
V: TRBV4-1
J: TRBJ2-1
size: -
DNA: TGCGCCAGCAGCCGAGGACAGGACCAACTAGGAGGTGAGCAGTTCTTC
CDR3: CASSRGQDQLGGEQFF

D: -
V: TRBV10-3
J: TRBJ1-3
size: -
DNA: TGTGCCTCGGCCTCTGGAAACACCATATATTTT
CDR3: CASASGNTIYF